This T cell receptor (beta chain) was captured in a study of response to subunit inactivated influenza vaccine. MiXCR was run by TCRdb on the RT-PCR reads, yielding one entry per CDR3 protein. The sample holds about 570,000 distinct CDR3 sequences, around 10% seen once. Germline CDR1 is LNHDA and CDR2 is SQIVND (reference sequence). This CDR3 has 14 amino acids. Trimming took 7 bases from V and 8 from J; bases not matched to a gene: 6. For this clonotype: Its matching antigen is unknown.

Findings and limits, study-wide: With each seasonal influenza vaccination, the authors suggested, few new T cells are recruited.

These data were also filed under a second study, of T cells expressing NK-cell markers. That publication notes: TCR beta cDNA was made by 5'RACE template switching with UMIs. Cells sorted as CD3+CD56+NKG2C+, CD3+CD56+NKG2C- and CD3+CD56-NKG2C+ T cells supplied the TCR beta repertoires. Among eight sequenced donors, seven carried HCMV seropositivity while one was seronegative. These same clonotypes (in a handful of donors) also led the CD3+CD56-NKG2C+ fraction.

Source: PBMCs from blood, taken on the day of vaccination. The V gene is TRBV19, the J gene TRBJ2-1; TRBD2 matches 12 bases. The receptor's source is a man over 45 who received an inactivated influenza vaccine. As DNA, the CDR3 is TGTGCCAGTAACCCGGGACTAGCGGGCTATGAGCAGTTCTTC. Amino acids: CASNPGLAGYEQFF.